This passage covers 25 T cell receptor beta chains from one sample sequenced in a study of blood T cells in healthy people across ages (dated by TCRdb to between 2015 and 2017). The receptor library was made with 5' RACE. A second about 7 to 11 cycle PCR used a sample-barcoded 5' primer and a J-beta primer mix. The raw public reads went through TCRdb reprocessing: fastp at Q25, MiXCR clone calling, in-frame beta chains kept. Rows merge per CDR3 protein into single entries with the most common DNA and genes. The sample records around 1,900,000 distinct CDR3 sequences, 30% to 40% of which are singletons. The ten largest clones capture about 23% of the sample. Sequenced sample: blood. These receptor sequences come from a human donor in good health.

The CDR3 protein is CASSFGGGGKETQYF. DNA for the CDR3: TGTGCCAGCAGCTTCGGAGGCGGGGGCAAAGAGACCCAGTACTTC. The genes are TRBV7-9 and TRBJ2-5; D perhaps matches TRBD2 (7 bases). Germline CDR1 SEHNR, CDR2 FQNEAQ (reference sequence). V gave up 3 bases and J gave up 3 bases, with 14 bases separating them. The length of the CDR3 is 15 residues.

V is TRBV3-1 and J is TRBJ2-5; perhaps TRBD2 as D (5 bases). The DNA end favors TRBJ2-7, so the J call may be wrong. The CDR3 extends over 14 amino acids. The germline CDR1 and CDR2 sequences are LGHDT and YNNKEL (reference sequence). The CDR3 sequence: CASSHRIGGYEQYF. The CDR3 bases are TGTGCCAGCAGCCACAGGATAGGAGGTTACGAGCAGTACTTC.

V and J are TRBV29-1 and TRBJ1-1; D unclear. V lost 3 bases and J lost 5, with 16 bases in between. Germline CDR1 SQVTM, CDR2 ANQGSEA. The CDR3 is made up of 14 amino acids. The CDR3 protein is CSVEATVGITEAFF. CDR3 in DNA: TGCAGCGTTGAGGCTACAGTGGGTATAACTGAAGCTTTCTTT.

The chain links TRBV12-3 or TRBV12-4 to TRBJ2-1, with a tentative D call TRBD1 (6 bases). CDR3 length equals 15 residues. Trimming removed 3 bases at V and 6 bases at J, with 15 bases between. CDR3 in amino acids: CASSFVAEGVNEQFF. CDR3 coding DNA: TGTGCCAGCAGTTTTGTAGCCGAGGGGGTCAATGAGCAGTTCTTC.

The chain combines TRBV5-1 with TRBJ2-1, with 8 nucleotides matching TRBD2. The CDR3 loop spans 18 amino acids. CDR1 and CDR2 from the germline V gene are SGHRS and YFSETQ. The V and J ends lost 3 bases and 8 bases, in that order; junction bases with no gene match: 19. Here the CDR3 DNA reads TGCGCCAGCAGCTCAAGGCGGGGGACTAGTACCACGAGCGATGAGCAGTTCTTC. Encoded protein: CASSSRRGTSTTSDEQFF.

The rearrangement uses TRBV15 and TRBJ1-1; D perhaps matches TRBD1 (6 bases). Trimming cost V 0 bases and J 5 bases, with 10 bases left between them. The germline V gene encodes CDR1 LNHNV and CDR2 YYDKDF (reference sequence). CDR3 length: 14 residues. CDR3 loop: CATSRDLGQTEAFF. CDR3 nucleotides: TGTGCCACCAGCAGAGATCTTGGACAGACTGAAGCTTTCTTT.

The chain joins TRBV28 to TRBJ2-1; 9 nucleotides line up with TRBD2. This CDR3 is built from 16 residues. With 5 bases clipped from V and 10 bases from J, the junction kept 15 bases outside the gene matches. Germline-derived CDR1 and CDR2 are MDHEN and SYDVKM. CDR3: CASSPLSGGIAGEQFF. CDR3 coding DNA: TGTGCCAGCAGTCCCCTTAGCGGGGGAATCGCCGGGGAGCAGTTCTTC.

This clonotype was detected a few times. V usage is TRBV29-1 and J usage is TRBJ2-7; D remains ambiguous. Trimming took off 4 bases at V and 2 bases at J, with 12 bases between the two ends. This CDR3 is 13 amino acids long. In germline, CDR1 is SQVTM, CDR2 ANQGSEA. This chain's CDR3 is CSVAFRSAYEQYF. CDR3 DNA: TGCAGCGTTGCTTTCCGCTCGGCCTACGAGCAGTACTTC.

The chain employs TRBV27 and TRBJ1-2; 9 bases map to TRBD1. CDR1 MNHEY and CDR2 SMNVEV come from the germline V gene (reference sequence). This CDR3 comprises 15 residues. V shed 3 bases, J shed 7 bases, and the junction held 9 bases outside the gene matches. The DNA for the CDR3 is TGTGCCAGCAGTTTCTCACAGGGGGCAGGGGGTGGCTACACCTTC. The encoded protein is CASSFSQGAGGGYTF.

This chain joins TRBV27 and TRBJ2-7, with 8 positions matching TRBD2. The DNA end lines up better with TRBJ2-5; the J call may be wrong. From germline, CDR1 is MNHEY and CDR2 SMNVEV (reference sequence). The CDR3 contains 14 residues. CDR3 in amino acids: CASSLRRGEGTQYF. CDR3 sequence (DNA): TGTGCCAGCAGTTTAAGGCGGGGGGAAGGGACCCAGTACTTC.

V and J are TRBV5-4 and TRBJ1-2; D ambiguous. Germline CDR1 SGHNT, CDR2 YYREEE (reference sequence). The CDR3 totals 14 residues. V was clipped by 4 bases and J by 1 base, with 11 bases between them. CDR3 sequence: CASSDFVGNYGYTF. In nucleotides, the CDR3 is TGTGCCAGCAGCGACTTTGTGGGTAACTATGGCTACACCTTC.

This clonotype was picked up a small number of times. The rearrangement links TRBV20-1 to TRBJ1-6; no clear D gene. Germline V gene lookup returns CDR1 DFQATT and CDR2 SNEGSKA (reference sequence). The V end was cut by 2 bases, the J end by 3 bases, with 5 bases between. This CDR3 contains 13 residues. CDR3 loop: CSARSHYNSPLHF. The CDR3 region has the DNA TGCAGTGCTAGATCCCACTATAATTCACCCCTCCACTTT.

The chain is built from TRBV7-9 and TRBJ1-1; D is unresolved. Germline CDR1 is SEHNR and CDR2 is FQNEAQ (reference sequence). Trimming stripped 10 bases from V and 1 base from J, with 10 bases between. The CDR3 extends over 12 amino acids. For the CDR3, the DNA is TGTGCCACCGTGTGGGCGAACACTGAAGCTTTCTTT. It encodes CATVWANTEAFF.

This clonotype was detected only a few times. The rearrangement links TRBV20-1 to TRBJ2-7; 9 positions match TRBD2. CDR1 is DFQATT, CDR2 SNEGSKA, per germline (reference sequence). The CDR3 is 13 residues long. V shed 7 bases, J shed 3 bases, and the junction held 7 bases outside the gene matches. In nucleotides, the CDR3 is TGCAGTGTACTTAGCGGGGGTTTCTACGAGCAGTACTTC. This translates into CSVLSGGFYEQYF.

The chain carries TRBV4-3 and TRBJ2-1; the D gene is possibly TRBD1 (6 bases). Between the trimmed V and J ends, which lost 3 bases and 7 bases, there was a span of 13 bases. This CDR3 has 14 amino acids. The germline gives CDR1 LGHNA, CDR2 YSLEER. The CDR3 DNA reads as TGCGCCAGCAGCCAGGGGCAGGGGTGGAATGAGCAGTTCTTC. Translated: CASSQGQGWNEQFF.

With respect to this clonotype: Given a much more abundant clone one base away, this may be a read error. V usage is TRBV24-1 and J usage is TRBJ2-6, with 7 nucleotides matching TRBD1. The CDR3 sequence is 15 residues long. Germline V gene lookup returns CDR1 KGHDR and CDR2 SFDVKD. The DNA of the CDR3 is TGTGCCACCAGTGAAGGGGGCGCTGGGGCCAACGTCCGGACTTTC. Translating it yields CATSEGGAGANVRTF.

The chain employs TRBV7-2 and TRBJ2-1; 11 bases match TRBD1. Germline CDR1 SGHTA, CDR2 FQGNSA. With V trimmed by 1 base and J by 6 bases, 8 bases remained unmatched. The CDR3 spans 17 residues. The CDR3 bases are TGTGCCAGCAGCTTAGAGCCTGGGACAGGGGGAGGCAATGAGCAGTTCTTC. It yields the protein CASSLEPGTGGGNEQFF. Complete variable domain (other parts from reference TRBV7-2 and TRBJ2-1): GAGVSQSPSNKVTEKGKDVELRCDPISGHTALYWYRQSLGQGLEFLIYFQGNSAPDKSGLPSDRFSAERTGGSVSTLTIQRTQQEDSAVYLCASSLEPGTGGGNEQFFGPGTRLTVL.

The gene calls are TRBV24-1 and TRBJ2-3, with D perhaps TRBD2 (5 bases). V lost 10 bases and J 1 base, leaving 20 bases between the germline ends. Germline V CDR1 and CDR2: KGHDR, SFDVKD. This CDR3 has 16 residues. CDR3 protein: CATAEVEAGGTDTQYF. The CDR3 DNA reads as TGTGCCACGGCGGAGGTTGAGGCAGGCGGCACAGATACGCAGTATTTT.

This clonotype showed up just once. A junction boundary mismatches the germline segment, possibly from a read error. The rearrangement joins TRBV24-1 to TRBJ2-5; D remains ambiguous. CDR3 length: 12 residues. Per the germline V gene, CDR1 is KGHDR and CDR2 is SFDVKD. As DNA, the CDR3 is TGTGCCATCAGTGATTTGCAAGAGACCCAGTACTTC. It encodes CAISDLQETQYF.

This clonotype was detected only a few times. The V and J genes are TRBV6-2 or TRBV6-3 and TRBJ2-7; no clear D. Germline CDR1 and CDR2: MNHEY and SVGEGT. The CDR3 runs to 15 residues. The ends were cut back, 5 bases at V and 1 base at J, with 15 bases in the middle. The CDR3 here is CASSIRHSISYEQYF. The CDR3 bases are TGTGCCAGCAGTATTAGGCATAGCATATCCTACGAGCAGTACTTC.

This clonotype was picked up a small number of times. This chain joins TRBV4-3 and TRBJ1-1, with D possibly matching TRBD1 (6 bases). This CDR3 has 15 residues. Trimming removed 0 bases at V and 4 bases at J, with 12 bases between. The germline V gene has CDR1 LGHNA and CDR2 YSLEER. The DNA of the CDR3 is TGCGCCAGCAGCCAAGATCGGAGGGGGGGCACTGAAGCTTTCTTT. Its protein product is CASSQDRRGGTEAFF.

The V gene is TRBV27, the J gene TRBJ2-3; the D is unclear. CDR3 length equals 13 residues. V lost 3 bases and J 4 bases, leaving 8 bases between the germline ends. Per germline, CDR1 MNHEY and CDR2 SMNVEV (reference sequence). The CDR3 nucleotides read TGTGCCAGCAGTTTTCCCCCCGCAGATACGCAGTATTTT. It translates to CASSFPPADTQYF.

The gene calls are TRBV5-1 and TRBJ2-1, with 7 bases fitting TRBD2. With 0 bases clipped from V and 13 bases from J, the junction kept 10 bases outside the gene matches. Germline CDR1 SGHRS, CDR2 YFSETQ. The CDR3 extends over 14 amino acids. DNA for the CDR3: TGCGCCAGCAGCTTGGTCTATGGCGGGGGTGATCAGTTCTTC. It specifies CASSLVYGGGDQFF.

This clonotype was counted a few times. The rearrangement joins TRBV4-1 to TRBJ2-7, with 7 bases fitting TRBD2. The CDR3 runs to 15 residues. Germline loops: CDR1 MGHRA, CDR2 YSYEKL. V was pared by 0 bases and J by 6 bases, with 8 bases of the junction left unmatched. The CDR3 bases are TGCGCCAGCAGCCAAGACCAGGGAGGGGCTGGCGAGCAGTACTTC. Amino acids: CASSQDQGGAGEQYF.

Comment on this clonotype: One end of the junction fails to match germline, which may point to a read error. The CDR3 loop reads CASSARVSRESQYF. The DNA of the CDR3 is TGTGCCAGCAGCGCCCGGGTCAGTCGGGAGAGCCAGTACTTC. This rearrangement joins TRBV7-2 to TRBJ2-5; D possibly corresponds to TRBD2 (6 bases). Germline loops: CDR1 SGHTA, CDR2 FQGNSA. This CDR3 contains 14 residues.